Listed below are T cell receptor beta chains from one sample, sequenced in a study of blood T cell repertoires in COVID-19. Sequencing used immunoSEQ multiplex PCR; TCRdb keeps in-frame clones, though not all of them. Of 200,000 to 250,000 clones listed, about 82% are singletons. What was sequenced was peripheral blood. These receptors all come from a woman in her sixties or seventies with COVID-19, enrolled during active disease. CDR3s include the opening cysteine and the closing phenylalanine or tryptophan. A D gene is named only where the DNA matches it firmly. Where a row states a size, it is once, few, many or the class of an expanded clone; other rows omit it.

J gene,D gene,V gene,clone size,CDR3 DNA,CDR3 protein
TRBJ2-1,TRBD2,TRBV14,NA,TGTGCCAGCAGCCAAGATAGTTCAGCGGGGGCCCACAATGAGCAGTTCTTC,CASSQDSSAGAHNEQFF
TRBJ2-7,TRBD2,TRBV6-2/TRBV6-3,NA,TGTGCCAGCAGTTACTCGAAGGGGGCTAGCGGGAGCGGAAACGAGCAGTACTTC,CASSYSKGASGSGNEQYF
TRBJ1-1,NA,TRBV27,NA,TGTGCCAGCAGTTTAGAGGGAAACACTGAAGCTTTCTTT,CASSLEGNTEAFF
TRBJ2-7,TRBD2,TRBV20-1,NA,TGCAGTGCTAGTGTAAGCGGGGGGCCCTACGAGCAGTACTTC,CSASVSGGPYEQYF
TRBJ1-1,NA,TRBV19,once,TGTGCCAGTGGAGAATCGAACACTGAAGCTTTCTTT,CASGESNTEAFF
TRBJ2-7,NA,TRBV10-3,NA,TGTGCCATCACCGAAGTTGGGGCTGGAGAGCAGTACTTC,CAITEVGAGEQYF
TRBJ1-4,TRBD1,TRBV18,NA,TGTGCCAGCTCACCACGGGGACAGGGGGACGAAAAACTGTTTTTT,CASSPRGQGDEKLFF
TRBJ1-2,NA,TRBV13,NA,TGTGCCAGCAGCTTAAAATCCTCCCCCGGTGCAGGGGCGGCCTATGGCTACACCTTC,CASSLKSSPGAGAAYGYTF
TRBJ2-2,NA,TRBV9,NA,TGTGCCAGCAGCGGGAGGGCCGGGGAGCTGTTTTTT,CASSGRAGELFF
TRBJ1-1,NA,TRBV4-2,NA,TGTGCCAGCAGCCAAGATCTTTCGAAGCGGAACACTGAAGCTTTCTTT,CASSQDLSKRNTEAFF
TRBJ1-1,NA,TRBV5-4,NA,TGTGCCAGCAGCTTGGGCATGGGGCGGACTGAAGCTTTCTTT,CASSLGMGRTEAFF
TRBJ1-2,TRBD1,TRBV4-1,once,TGCGCCAGCAGCCAAGCAGGGGGCCTTAACTATGGCTACACCTTC,CASSQAGGLNYGYTF
TRBJ1-3,NA,TRBV5-1,NA,TGCGCCAGCAGCGCAGGACCGGACTCCCTCTCTGGAAACACCATATATTTT,CASSAGPDSLSGNTIYF
TRBJ2-1,NA,TRBV5-1,NA,TGCGCCAGCAGCTTGGGGCGCGGAAATGAGCAGTTCTTC,CASSLGRGNEQFF
TRBJ2-5,NA,TRBV3-1/TRBV3-2,NA,TGTGCCAGTTCGTCGGGACTTTGGTACCAAGAGACCCAGTACTTC,CASSSGLWYQETQYF
TRBJ1-1,NA,TRBV19,NA,TGTGCCAGTAGTATCCGGGTTGAAGCTTTCTTT,CASSIRVEAFF
TRBJ1-6,TRBD1,TRBV6-5,NA,TGTGCCAGCAGTCCCCGGGGGCAGGGGGTTCTACCCCTCCACTTT,CASSPRGQGVLPLHF
TRBJ1-2,NA,TRBV18,NA,TGTGCCAGCTCACCGGGCAGGGAAGCCTTTGGCTACACCTTC,CASSPGREAFGYTF
TRBJ2-3,NA,TRBV2,NA,TGTGCCAGCAGAGAATGGGACACGGGGGGAGATACGCAGTATTTT,CASREWDTGGDTQYF
TRBJ2-1,TRBD2,TRBV5-1,NA,TGCGCCAGCAGCCCGGGACTAGCGGAGGCTTGGAATGAGCAGTTCTTC,CASSPGLAEAWNEQFF
TRBJ2-7,NA,TRBV6-5,NA,TGTGCCAGCAGCCTCGGAGGAACGACTTACGAGCAGTACTTC,CASSLGGTTYEQYF
TRBJ1-5,NA,TRBV19,NA,TGTGCCAGCAGTGGACTAACTCCTGTCGATAGCAATCAGCCCCAGCATTTT,CASSGLTPVDSNQPQHF
TRBJ1-6,NA,TRBV19,NA,TGTGCCAGTAGTCCCCCACAGGGAGGGTCACCCCTCCACTTT,CASSPPQGGSPLHF
TRBJ1-4,NA,TRBV5-4,NA,TGTGCCAGCAGCCCAGTCCCCACAGCAACTAATGAAAAACTGTTTTTT,CASSPVPTATNEKLFF
TRBJ1-1,NA,TRBV29-1,NA,TGCAGCGTGCGGTACACTGAAGCTTTCTTT,CSVRYTEAFF
TRBJ2-1,NA,TRBV6-2/TRBV6-3,NA,TGTGCCAGCAGTTACGGGTCAGGGGTATACAATGAGCAGTTCTTC,CASSYGSGVYNEQFF
TRBJ2-5,NA,TRBV6-5,NA,TGTGCCAGCAGTTACTCGGGATGGGGCGGGGAAGAGACCCAGTACTTC,CASSYSGWGGEETQYF
TRBJ1-4,TRBD1,TRBV4-3,NA,TGCGCCAGCAGCCAAGGGGACAGACAGAATGAAAAACTGTTTTTT,CASSQGDRQNEKLFF
TRBJ1-1,NA,TRBV19,NA,TGTGCCACCCAGACAGGTAGCCTTACTGAAGCTTTCTTT,CATQTGSLTEAFF
TRBJ1-3,NA,TRBV7-9,many,TGTGCCAGCAGCCCGGGTGGCAGGGGATCTGGAAACACCATATATTTT,CASSPGGRGSGNTIYF
TRBJ2-3,NA,TRBV7-3,NA,TGTGCCAGCAGCGTAAATGGTGGACTACCTAGCACAGATACGCAGTATTTT,CASSVNGGLPSTDTQYF
TRBJ1-1,TRBD1,TRBV7-3,NA,TGTGCCAGCAGCTCCGGGACAGGGGGCCGTACTGAAGCTTTCTTT,CASSSGTGGRTEAFF
TRBJ2-1,TRBD2,TRBV4-1,once,TGCGCCAGCAGCCAAATCGGGCTAGCGGGGTCCTACAATGAGCAGTTCTTC,CASSQIGLAGSYNEQFF
TRBJ1-1,NA,TRBV3-1/TRBV3-2,NA,TGTGCCAGCAGCTTGACGGGAATGAACACTGAAGCTTTCTTT,CASSLTGMNTEAFF
TRBJ1-6,NA,TRBV19,NA,TGTGCCAGTAGCCCAGATAATTCACCCCTCCACTTT,CASSPDNSPLHF
TRBJ2-2,NA,TRBV2,few,TGTGCCAGCAGTGAAAGACAGTCATTCGGGGAGCTGTTTTTT,CASSERQSFGELFF
TRBJ2-7,TRBD2,TRBV5-1,NA,TGCGCCAGCAGCCATAGTCCCGGGGGGGCCGGTTACGAGCAGTACTTC,CASSHSPGGAGYEQYF
TRBJ2-5,NA,TRBV4-1,NA,TGCGCCAGCAGCCAAGTTCTTAGAGAGACCCAGTACTTC,CASSQVLRETQYF
TRBJ1-1,NA,TRBV19,NA,TGTGCCAGTAGTATAGGGGGGGCAAGGGAGGGAATGAACACTGAAGCTTTCTTT,CASSIGGAREGMNTEAFF
TRBJ1-2,NA,TRBV4-3,NA,TGCGCCAGCAGCCAAGATTCAGGGGCCGACTATGGCTACACCTTC,CASSQDSGADYGYTF
TRBJ1-1,NA,TRBV3-1/TRBV3-2,once,TGTGCCAGCAGCCAAGCGGCAGGGGACCGAGCTTTCTTT,CASSQAAGDRAFF
TRBJ2-1,NA,TRBV7-2,NA,TGTGCCAGCAGCCCCACACGACTAGGTGCCAATGAGCAGTTCTTC,CASSPTRLGANEQFF
TRBJ1-4,NA,TRBV2,once,TGTGCCAGCAGTGAAGCGCAGGGTACTAATGAAAAACTGTTTTTT,CASSEAQGTNEKLFF
TRBJ2-7,TRBD1,TRBV6-5,NA,TGTGCCAGCAGTTCGACAGGGGGCGCGGGCGAGCAGTACTTC,CASSSTGGAGEQYF
TRBJ1-1,NA,TRBV28,once,TGTGCCAGCACCTACCCTGACAGGAACACTGAAGCTTTCTTT,CASTYPDRNTEAFF
TRBJ1-6,NA,TRBV4-2,NA,TGTGCCAGCAGCCAAGGGGAGAGGGAGTATTCACCCCTCCACTTT,CASSQGEREYSPLHF
TRBJ2-7,TRBD2,TRBV7-7,NA,TGTGCTAGCAGCTTAAGACCTGTGGGACTAGCGGGAGAGCCGAACGGCGAGCAGTACTTC,CASSLRPVGLAGEPNGEQYF
TRBJ2-2,TRBD2,TRBV6-1,NA,TGTGCCAGCAGTGATACTAGCGGGAGAGGCACCGGGGAGCTGTTTTTT,CASSDTSGRGTGELFF
TRBJ2-1,NA,TRBV6-6,NA,TGTGCCAGCAGCCCGTGGCGGGATAACAATGAGCAGTTCTTC,CASSPWRDNNEQFF
TRBJ2-1,TRBD1,TRBV7-3,NA,TGTGCCAGCAGCTTAAGTAAGAGGGGGCGTAATGAGCAGTTCTTC,CASSLSKRGRNEQFF